This is a list of T cell receptor beta chains from one sample in a study of cytomegalovirus exposure and HLA in healthy donors. TCRdb's table, derived via immunoSEQ multiplex PCR, lists solely in-frame clones and lacks some. In total, the table holds roughly 73,000 clones. The source material was PBMCs. The receptors were sampled from a female donor in good health and CMV-seropositive. Each CDR3 is given with its conserved first and last residue. The D gene is left open where the match is weak.

cdr3_length	v_call	d_call	j_call	cdr3_aa
14	TRBV19	.	TRBJ2-3	CASTPWADTDTQYF
15	TRBV25-1	TRBD2	TRBJ2-1	CASSVGLAASNEQFF
15	TRBV6-1	TRBD1	TRBJ1-5	CASTPDRASNQPQHF
13	TRBV6-5	.	TRBJ2-7	CASSYSYGVRQYF
16	TRBV7-6	.	TRBJ2-1	CASSLVDGSGYNEQFF
16	TRBV5-1	TRBD1	TRBJ1-1	CASSLRDSVGNTEAFF
16	TRBV5-1	TRBD1	TRBJ1-6	CASSLNRQGANSPLHF
15	TRBV7-6	TRBD2	TRBJ2-1	CASSLVAGGRNEQFF
13	TRBV19	.	TRBJ1-1	CASTAGQNTEAFF
13	TRBV30	TRBD1	TRBJ2-7	CAWGGDRVSEQYF
15	TRBV6-1	TRBD1	TRBJ1-6	CASSEVGQATFPLHF
12	TRBV14	.	TRBJ2-1	CASSQDWLEQFF
15	TRBV2	.	TRBJ1-3	CASSGGPQGRNTIYF
14	TRBV6-5	TRBD1	TRBJ2-4	CASRTRTGGNIQYF
16	TRBV5-5	TRBD2	TRBJ2-7	CASSLVGSGSWNEQYF
17	TRBV30	.	TRBJ1-2	CAWTEFYGGGASYGYTF
12	TRBV29-1	TRBD1	TRBJ1-2	CSVEGQNYGYTF
16	TRBV18	TRBD2	TRBJ2-1	CASSPISGGANNEQFF
13	TRBV7-6	.	TRBJ1-1	CASSLRLTEEAFF
15	TRBV9	TRBD1	TRBJ1-2	CASSVSITGAGGYTF
17	TRBV14	.	TRBJ2-1	CASSQLRLQGAYNEQFF
16	TRBV5-1	TRBD1	TRBJ1-6	CASSQMTGIGDSPLHF
16	TRBV6-6	TRBD2	TRBJ2-3	CASSYSLLAVTDTQYF
15	TRBV27	.	TRBJ2-1	CASSLQRARENEQFF
15	TRBV5-1	.	TRBJ1-1	CASSGGAGERTEAFF
13	TRBV6-5	TRBD1	TRBJ1-2	CASRPGTVYGYTF
14	TRBV7-2	.	TRBJ2-3	CASSLGQSTDTQYF
19	TRBV10-3	TRBD2	TRBJ2-7	CAISESSRGLAIRQYEQYF